This T cell receptor beta chain was profiled in a study of cytomegalovirus exposure and HLA in healthy donors. Whole-study findings and limits: Later analysis revealed greater clonal expansion in HLA-associated TCR beta chains than in equally common others. There was a cluster of highly shared sequence variants that was likely a sequencing artifact.

The CDR3 totals 14 residues. Looked up from germline, CDR1 is SGHTA and CDR2 is FQGNSA. The V gene end was trimmed by 3 bases and the J gene end by 5 bases; junction bases not matched to a gene: 6. Use of 60 Vbeta and 13 Jbeta primers characterized the PCR. Here immunoSEQ multiplex PCR was the method, and the copy in TCRdb shows in-frame clones only, minus some. Of 150,000 to 200,000 clones in the sample, almost 80% were seen once. In regard to this clone: Its antigen is as yet unknown.

Sequencing input: PBMCs. This TCR was recovered from a male donor in good health and CMV-seronegative. The chain employs TRBV7-2 and TRBJ2-7; 8 bases are shared with TRBD1. The CDR3 protein is CASSFGQGPNEQYF. In DNA form, the CDR3 reads TGTGCCAGCAGCTTCGGACAGGGCCCCAACGAGCAGTACTTC.